This TCR beta chain was sequenced in a study of blood T cell repertoires in COVID-19. The overall study: Collection of acute and convalescent COVID-19 samples took place in the United States, Italy and Spain.

Libraries were prepared by immunoSEQ multiplex PCR; TCRdb keeps only in-frame clonotypes and omits some of them. The profile shows more than 85,000 clones, 84% of them singletons. The CDR3 spans 15 residues. Germline CDR1 reads SGHRS; CDR2 reads YFSETQ. The V gene end was trimmed by 4 bases and the J gene end by 7 bases; junction bases not matched to a gene: 4. The sequence came from a human donor in a cohort sampled during active COVID-19. V usage is TRBV5-1 and J usage is TRBJ2-4; 14 bases are a match to TRBD2. Material for sequencing was peripheral blood. The CDR3 protein is CASSPRTSGGNIQYF. In DNA form, the CDR3 reads TGCGCCAGCAGCCCGCGGACTAGCGGGGGGAACATTCAGTACTTC.